This entry lists 20 T cell receptor beta chains sequenced from one sample in a study of blood T cell repertoires in COVID-19. Some clones are missing from TCRdb's copy, which holds only in-frame ones; the method was immunoSEQ multiplex PCR. The table has about 120,000 clones, roughly 84% seen once. The sequenced material came from PBMCs or T cells enriched from blood (not recorded which). Receptors originate from a woman in her 30s who had recovered from COVID-19.

This clone was recorded only once. The chain uses TRBV11-2 and TRBJ1-3; tentative D call: TRBD1 (5 bases). This CDR3 has 15 residues. V was trimmed by 1 base and J by 1 base, leaving 8 bases between them. Germline V gene sequence: CDR1 SGHAT, CDR2 FQNNGV. The CDR3 DNA reads as TGTGCCAGCAGCTTAGTTAGGGGATCTGGAAACACCATATATTTT. Protein sequence: CASSLVRGSGNTIYF.

The V and J genes are TRBV3-1 (or the pseudogene TRBV3-2) and TRBJ2-3; 8 nucleotides align to TRBD2. The germline CDR1 and CDR2 sequences are LGHDT and YNNKEL (reference sequence). J lost 6 bases, V lost 1 base, and 6 bases had no gene match. The CDR3 has 15 amino acids. The CDR3 loop reads CASSQAPLAADTQYF. DNA of the CDR3: TGTGCCAGCAGCCAAGCTCCACTAGCGGCCGATACGCAGTATTTT.

V gene TRBV5-8 combines with J gene TRBJ1-5, with D possibly matching TRBD1 (5 bases). This CDR3 is built from 15 residues. Germline V gene lookup returns CDR1 SGHTS and CDR2 YDEGEE. V lost 1 base to trimming and J lost 0 bases, with 8 bases between them. CDR3 nucleotide sequence: TGTGCCAGCAGCTTGACAGGCTATAGCAATCAGCCCCAGCATTTT. This codes for CASSLTGYSNQPQHF. Drawing the rest from reference TRBV5-8 and TRBJ1-5, the complete variable domain is EAGVTQSPTHLIKTRGQQATLRCSPISGHTSVYWYQQALGLGLQFLLWYDEGEERNRGNFPPRFSGRQFPNYSSELNVNALELEDSALYLCASSLTGYSNQPQHFGDGTRLSIL.

The chain carries TRBV7-3 and TRBJ2-7, with D maybe TRBD2 (6 bases). Germline lookup yields CDR1 SGHTA and CDR2 FQGTGA. V was clipped by 2 bases and J by 2 bases, with 13 bases between them. The CDR3 has 15 residues. This CDR3 is CASSLGGDPPYEQYF. CDR3 DNA sequence: TGTGCCAGCAGCTTAGGAGGGGATCCCCCCTACGAGCAGTACTTC.

This chain joins TRBV19 and TRBJ1-2; 7 bases agree with TRBD1. J gave up 3 bases and V 6 bases, and 7 bases lay outside the gene matches. In germline, CDR1 is LNHDA, CDR2 SQIVND (reference sequence). CDR3 length: 14 residues. The CDR3 coding sequence is TGTGCCAGTAGCCCAGACAGGGTCGACTATGGCTACACCTTC. It yields the protein CASSPDRVDYGYTF.

The CDR3 is CASSLHPTGGDSNQPQHF. DNA of the CDR3: TGTGCCAGCAGTTTACACCCGACAGGGGGCGATAGCAATCAGCCCCAGCATTTT. The V gene is TRBV28, the J gene TRBJ1-5, with 10 nucleotides matching TRBD1. V was pared by 2 bases and J by 0 bases, with 7 bases of the junction left unmatched. Germline assignment: CDR1 MDHEN and CDR2 SYDVKM. The CDR3 consists of 18 residues.

The genes are TRBV7-8 and TRBJ1-2; 7 nucleotides line up with TRBD1. This CDR3 has 17 amino acids. Trimming at V came to 1 base and at J to 4 bases, leaving 12 bases not matched to a gene. Germline V lookup: CDR1 SGHVS, CDR2 FQNEAQ. CDR3 DNA: TGTGCCAGCAGCTTAGGGCCGTTCGAGGGGGCGGGCTATGGCTACACCTTC. Translated, it gives CASSLGPFEGAGYGYTF.

V usage is TRBV10-1 and J usage is TRBJ1-5; D might be TRBD1 (6 bases). Per germline, CDR1 WNHNN and CDR2 SYGVQD (reference sequence). The CDR3 consists of 16 residues. Trimming shortened V by 4 bases and J by 0 bases, and 13 bases separated the two germline ends. The CDR3 reads CASSVAGVDSNQPQHF. In DNA, the CDR3 is TGCGCCAGCAGTGTTGCAGGGGTAGATAGCAATCAGCCCCAGCATTTT.

The chain links TRBV28 to TRBJ2-7, with 7 nucleotides matching TRBD1. Germline loops: CDR1 MDHEN, CDR2 SYDVKM. This CDR3 is built from 16 residues. The V segment lost 3 bases and the J segment 4 bases; nucleotides outside the gene matches: 12. The CDR3 DNA is TGTGCCAGCAGTTTCGGGTCTTTAGGGGGCGGGTACGAGCAGTACTTC. It yields the protein CASSFGSLGGGYEQYF.

This clone appeared a single time. The chain is built from TRBV15 and TRBJ2-7; 9 bases fit TRBD1. Per the germline V gene, CDR1 is LNHNV and CDR2 is YYDKDF (reference sequence). V was clipped by 0 bases and J by 3 bases; unmatched bases: 6. The CDR3 extends over 16 amino acids. The CDR3 sequence: CATSRDIRDRDYEQYF. The CDR3 DNA follows: TGTGCCACCAGCAGAGATATTAGGGACAGGGACTACGAGCAGTACTTC.

This clone was observed a handful of times. The chain links TRBV25-1 to TRBJ2-5; TRBD2 is a possible D gene (5 bases). The V gene lost 3 bases and the J gene lost 3 bases, with 5 bases spanning the gap. The CDR3 has 12 amino acids. Germline-derived CDR1 and CDR2 are MGHDK and SYGVNS. The CDR3 DNA reads as TGTGCCAGCAGTGAGAGGGAAGAGACCCAGTACTTC. It yields the protein CASSEREETQYF.

A single count supports this clone. V usage is TRBV27 and J usage is TRBJ1-1; 10 nucleotides line up with TRBD1. J lost 3 bases, V lost 9 bases, and 13 bases had no gene match. The germline V gene encodes CDR1 MNHEY and CDR2 SMNVEV (reference sequence). The CDR3 runs to 16 residues. The CDR3 loop reads CASFPRPGTGDTEAFF. CDR3 sequence (DNA): TGTGCCAGTTTCCCCCGGCCCGGGACAGGGGACACTGAAGCTTTCTTT.

The rearrangement links TRBV7-3 to TRBJ2-5; 13 bases are a match to TRBD2. With V trimmed by 0 bases and J by 3 bases, 1 base remained unmatched. Germline CDR1 SGHTA, CDR2 FQGTGA. The CDR3 totals 16 residues. CDR3 sequence reads: CASSLTGLAGKETQYF. The CDR3, as DNA: TGTGCCAGCAGCTTAACGGGACTAGCGGGAAAAGAGACCCAGTACTTC.

The rearrangement links TRBV5-1 to TRBJ2-1, with a tentative D call TRBD1 (6 bases). V shed 0 bases and J shed 7 bases, with 14 bases lying between them. Germline CDR1 SGHRS, CDR2 YFSETQ. CDR3 length equals 15 residues. The CDR3 sequence is CASSLVGGRGNEQFF. CDR3 bases: TGCGCCAGCAGCTTGGTAGGGGGTAGGGGGAATGAGCAGTTCTTC.

The rearrangement uses TRBV24-1 and TRBJ2-2; no clear D gene. The CDR3 is 14 residues long. Trimming cost V 6 bases and J 4 bases, with 11 bases left between them. In germline, CDR1 is KGHDR, CDR2 SFDVKD. CDR3 DNA sequence: TGTGCCACCAGTAAAGCCGGTGTCACCGGGGAGCTGTTTTTT. This codes for CATSKAGVTGELFF.

The chain uses TRBV4-1 and TRBJ2-7; 8 bases align to TRBD2. The CDR3 loop spans 16 amino acids. Germline CDR1 reads MGHRA; CDR2 reads YSYEKL. With 2 bases clipped from V and 1 base from J, the junction kept 7 bases outside the gene matches. This CDR3 reads CASSQYASGSSYEQYF. The CDR3, as DNA: TGCGCCAGCAGCCAATACGCGAGCGGGAGTTCCTACGAGCAGTACTTC.

The V gene is TRBV7-8, the J gene TRBJ2-7; 8 nucleotides line up with TRBD1. The CDR3 is made up of 16 amino acids. Germline CDR1 reads SGHVS; CDR2 reads FQNEAQ. Trimming took 5 bases from V and 0 from J; bases not matched to a gene: 9. Written as DNA, the CDR3 is TGTGCCAGCAGCCCCCTTTGGACAGGGAGCTCCTACGAGCAGTACTTC. This encodes CASSPLWTGSSYEQYF. Combining the CDR3 with reference TRBV7-8 and TRBJ2-7 gives the whole variable domain GAGVSQSPRYKVAKRGQDVALRCDPISGHVSLFWYQQALGQGPEFLTYFQNEAQLDKSGLPSDRFFAERPEGSVSTLKIQRTQQEDSAVYLCASSPLWTGSSYEQYFGPGTRLTVT.

V usage is TRBV28 and J usage is TRBJ2-7, with TRBD2 matching over 15 bases. The ends lost 6 bases at V and 7 bases at J; junction bases unmatched: 10. CDR1 MDHEN and CDR2 SYDVKM come from the germline V gene. This CDR3 contains 16 residues. The CDR3 region has the DNA TGTGCCAGCAGACCAGGACTAGCGGGAGGGCGTGATGAGCAGTACTTC. It encodes CASRPGLAGGRDEQYF.

V gene TRBV6-2 or TRBV6-3 combines with J gene TRBJ1-1, with 8 nucleotides matching TRBD1. V dropped 2 bases and J dropped 2; count of bases not matched to a gene: 4. Looked up from germline, CDR1 is MNHEY and CDR2 is SVGEGT. The CDR3 consists of 15 residues. The CDR3 sequence is CASSYPGGGNTEAFF. CDR3 nucleotide sequence: TGTGCCAGCAGTTACCCAGGGGGCGGAAACACTGAAGCTTTCTTT.

CDR3 nucleotides: TGCAGCGTTTTGAGCGTTTCCTACGAGCAGTACTTC. Its translation is CSVLSVSYEQYF. This chain connects TRBV29-1 to TRBJ2-7; D is unclear. V was pared by 5 bases and J by 1 base, with 9 bases between. The CDR3 is 12 amino acids. Germline V lookup: CDR1 SQVTM, CDR2 ANQGSEA.